This passage covers 6 T cell receptor beta chains from one sample sequenced in a study of T cells in Graves' hyperthyroidism and ophthalmopathy. The TCR beta CDR3 regions underwent amplification using RNA transcripts as the source. With the HTBI primer set, the TCR CDR3 went through a first round of RT-PCR. TCRdb used MiXCR to reprocess the multiplex PCR reads, holding one entry per CDR3 protein. This table has hundreds of thousands of distinct CDR3 sequences, 14% appearing once. The source material was blood. The receptors were sampled from a woman between 18 and 29 years old with Graves' hyperthyroidism.

The sample holds a few counts of this clonotype. The chain employs TRBV19 and TRBJ1-5; a weak D match, TRBD1 (5 bases). The length of the CDR3 is 17 residues. V was trimmed by 2 bases and J by 5 bases, leaving 19 bases between them. From germline, CDR1 is LNHDA and CDR2 SQIVND (reference sequence). The CDR3: CASSIWSVQDLDQPQHF. DNA of the CDR3: TGTGCCAGTAGTATATGGTCGGTACAGGACCTTGATCAGCCCCAGCATTTT.

The chain links TRBV3-1 to TRBJ2-1; TRBD2 aligns across 8 bases. Germline-derived CDR1 and CDR2 are LGHDT and YNNKEL (reference sequence). The trim removed 4 bases at V and 10 bases at J, leaving 6 bases unmatched. This CDR3 region has 13 residues. The CDR3 here is CASSPYGGGEQFF. The DNA of the CDR3 is TGTGCCAGCAGCCCTTACGGGGGGGGCGAGCAGTTCTTC.

A few counts support this clonotype. V and J are TRBV6-2 or TRBV6-3 and TRBJ1-4; D not certain. CDR3 length equals 13 residues. Trimming shortened V by 5 bases and J by 6 bases, and 10 bases separated the two germline ends. In germline, CDR1 is MNHEY, CDR2 SVGEGT. The CDR3 nucleotides read TGTGCCAGCAGTGACACCCCCGATGAAAAACTGTTTTTT. Translated, it gives CASSDTPDEKLFF.

This clonotype was counted many times. This sequence joins TRBV14 and TRBJ1-1; no clear D. V lost 0 bases and J 1 base, leaving 6 bases between the germline ends. The CDR3 spans 14 residues. CDR1 and CDR2 from the germline V gene are SGHDN and FVKESK. The DNA for the CDR3 is TGTGCCAGCAGCCAAGAATGGGGGAACACTGAAGCTTTCTTT. Its translation is CASSQEWGNTEAFF.

The chain recombines TRBV19 with TRBJ2-1; 8 nucleotides align to TRBD2. The junction had 13 bases not matched to a gene; V was cut back by 7 bases and J by 5 bases. The CDR3 runs to 16 residues. CDR1 LNHDA and CDR2 SQIVND come from the germline V gene (reference sequence). The CDR3 loop reads CASMWSGGRNHNEQFF. For the CDR3, the DNA is TGTGCCAGTATGTGGTCTGGCGGGAGGAACCACAATGAGCAGTTCTTC.

This clonotype was found many times. The rearrangement links TRBV6-2 or TRBV6-3 to TRBJ1-2; TRBD1 agrees at 9 bases. CDR1 MNHEY and CDR2 SVGEGT come from the germline V gene. The CDR3 loop spans 13 amino acids. The ends lost 4 bases at V and 8 bases at J; junction bases unmatched: 5. The CDR3 loop reads CASSSYRGQGYTF. In nucleotides, the CDR3 is TGTGCCAGCAGTTCCTACAGGGGGCAAGGCTACACCTTC.